This entry features one T cell receptor (beta chain) sequence. The data were taken from a study of T cell responses to AZD1222 COVID-19 vaccine. Generated by immunoSEQ multiplex PCR, the TCRdb table keeps only in-frame clones and is missing some. The data contain approximately 120,000 clones, approximately 90% of them singletons. Per germline, CDR1 LNHDA and CDR2 SQIVND (reference sequence). The CDR3 is 13 residues long. V was cut by 7 bases and J by 8 bases, with 15 bases left in between. This TCR derives from an adult in good health. The specimen was peripheral blood, collected on day 0 of AZD1222 vaccination. The V gene is TRBV19, the J gene TRBJ2-1; TRBD1 or TRBD2 may be the D gene (5 bases each). The CDR3 DNA reads TGTGCCAGTACTCACAAGAGGGGTGATGAGCAGTTCTTC. Translated: CASTHKRGDEQFF. Filled out from reference TRBV19 and TRBJ2-1, the complete variable domain reads DGGITQSPKYLFRKEGQNVTLSCEQNLNHDAMYWYRQDPGQGLRLIYYSQIVNDFQKGDIAEGYSVSREKKESFPLTVTSAQKNPTAFYLCASTHKRGDEQFFGPGTRLTVL.